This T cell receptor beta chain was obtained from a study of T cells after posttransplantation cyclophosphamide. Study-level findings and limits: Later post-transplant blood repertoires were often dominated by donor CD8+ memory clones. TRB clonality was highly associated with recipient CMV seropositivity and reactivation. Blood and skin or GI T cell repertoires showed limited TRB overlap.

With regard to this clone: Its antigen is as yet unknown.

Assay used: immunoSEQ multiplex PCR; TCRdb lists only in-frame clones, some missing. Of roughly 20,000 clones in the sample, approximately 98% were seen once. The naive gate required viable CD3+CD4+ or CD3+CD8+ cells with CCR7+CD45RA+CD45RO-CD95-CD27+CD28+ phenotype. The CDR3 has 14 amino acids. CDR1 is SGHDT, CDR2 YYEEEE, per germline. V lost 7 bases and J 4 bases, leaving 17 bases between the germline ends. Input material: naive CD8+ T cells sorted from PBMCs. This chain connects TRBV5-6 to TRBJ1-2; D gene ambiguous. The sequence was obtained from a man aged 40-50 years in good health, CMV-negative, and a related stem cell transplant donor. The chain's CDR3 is CASSPEGRRYGYTF. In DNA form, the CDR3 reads TGTGCCAGCTCCCCTGAGGGCCGACGCTATGGCTACACCTTC.